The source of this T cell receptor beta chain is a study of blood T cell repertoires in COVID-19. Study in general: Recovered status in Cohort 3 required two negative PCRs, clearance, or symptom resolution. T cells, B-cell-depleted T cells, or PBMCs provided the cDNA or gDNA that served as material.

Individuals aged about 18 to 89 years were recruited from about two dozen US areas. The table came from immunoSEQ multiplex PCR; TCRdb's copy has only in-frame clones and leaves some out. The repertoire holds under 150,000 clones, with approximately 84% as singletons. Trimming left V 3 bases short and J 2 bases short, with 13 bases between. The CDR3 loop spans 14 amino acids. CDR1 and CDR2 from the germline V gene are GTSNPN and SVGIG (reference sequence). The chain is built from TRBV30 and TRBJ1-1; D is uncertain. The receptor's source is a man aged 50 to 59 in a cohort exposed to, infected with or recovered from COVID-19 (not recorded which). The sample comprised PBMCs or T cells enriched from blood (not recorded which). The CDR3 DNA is TGTGCCTGGAGCCATTCCAACGGTAACACTGAAGCTTTCTTT. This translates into CAWSHSNGNTEAFF.